This TCR beta chain was sequenced for a study of blood T cell repertoires in COVID-19. The overall study: Specimens from acute and convalescent COVID-19 originated in the United States, Italy and Spain. T cells, B-cell-depleted T cells, or PBMCs provided the cDNA or gDNA that served as material.

Per the original methods: Estimated nucleated cell counts came from reference gene primer amplification. Assay used: immunoSEQ multiplex PCR; TCRdb lists only in-frame clones, some missing. The V and J calls and clone size are taken from that table; D and trimming were inferred from the DNA. The profile shows 95,000 to 110,000 clones, more than 75% of them singletons. The CDR3 sequence is 15 residues long. CDR1 is SGHRS, CDR2 YFSETQ, per germline. Losses at the gene ends were 4 bases for V and 4 bases for J; bases not matched to a gene: 8. This clonotype was sampled from a human donor in a cohort sampled during active COVID-19. Source material: peripheral blood. The chain links TRBV5-1 to TRBJ2-1, with TRBD1 matching 7 bases. The CDR3 protein is CASSTSGGWYNEQFF. CDR3 sequence (DNA): TGCGCCAGCAGCACCTCAGGGGGATGGTACAATGAGCAGTTCTTC.